This T cell receptor (beta chain) derives from a study of human T cells and chemical hapten exposure. At the level of the study: Diphenylcyclopropenone, dosed weekly to the scalp, was given to patients throughout the approximately 25-week study.

There are 14 residues in the CDR3. Trimming left V 4 bases short and J 0 bases short, with 9 bases between. CDR1 MDHEN and CDR2 SYDVKM come from the germline V gene. Stated time point: patch test 3, about 24 weeks after DPC sensitization. Treatment in this sample: therapeutic diphenylcyclopropenone sensitization with weekly scalp DPC. In the original processing: Sampled TCR counts reached a median of approximately 94,000 per sample, with values ranging from roughly 20,000 to 700,000. One entry per CDR3 protein, called by TCRdb with MiXCR from the RACE reads. These V and J calls rely on TCRdb rather than the paper's analysis. Here the sample spans about 76,000 distinct CDR3 sequences, 10% to 15% being singletons.

The sample was whole blood, taken in connection with sensitization to the hapten diphenylcyclopropenone (DPC). This receptor was identified in a woman in her forties or fifties with alopecia areata. Some clones in this sample may be carry-over from other donors' samples. V usage is TRBV28 and J usage is TRBJ1-2; D not certain. The CDR3 region is CASSSLGANYGYTF. CDR3 coding DNA: TGTGCCAGCAGTTCCTTGGGAGCTAACTATGGCTACACCTTC.